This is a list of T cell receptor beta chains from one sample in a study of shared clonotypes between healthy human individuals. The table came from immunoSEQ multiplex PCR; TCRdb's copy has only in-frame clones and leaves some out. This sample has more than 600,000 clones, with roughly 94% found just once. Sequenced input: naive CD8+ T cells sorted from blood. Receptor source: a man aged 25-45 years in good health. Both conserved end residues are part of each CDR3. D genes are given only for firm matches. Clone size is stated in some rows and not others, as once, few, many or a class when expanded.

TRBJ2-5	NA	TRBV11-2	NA	TGTGCCAGCAGTTGGGTCTTGTCAGAGACCCAGTACTTC	CASSWVLSETQYF
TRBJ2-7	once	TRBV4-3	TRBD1	TGCGCCAGCAGCCAGGGTCCCTCCGGGACAGGAGCCTACGAGCAGTACTTC	CASSQGPSGTGAYEQYF
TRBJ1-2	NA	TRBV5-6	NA	TGTGCCAGCAGCCTCCGAGACAATCCCGGGGAGTATGGCTACACCTTC	CASSLRDNPGEYGYTF
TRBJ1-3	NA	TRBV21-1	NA	TGTGCCAGGCGGACCGGGACAGGGGCAGGAAACACCATATATTTT	CARRTGTGAGNTIYF
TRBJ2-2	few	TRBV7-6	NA	TGTGCCAGCAGCGACACAGCCGGGGAGCTGTTTTTT	CASSDTAGELFF
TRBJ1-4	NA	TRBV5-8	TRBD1	TGTGCCAGCAGCTTGGTGACGGACAGGCATGAAAAACTGTTTTTT	CASSLVTDRHEKLFF
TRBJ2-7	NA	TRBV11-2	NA	TGTGCCAGCAGCTTGGGGTGGAACGAGCAGTACTTC	CASSLGWNEQYF
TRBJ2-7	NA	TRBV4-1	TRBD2	TGCGCCAGCAGCCAAGAAGATACTAGCGGGAGCTCCTACGAGCAGTACTTC	CASSQEDTSGSSYEQYF
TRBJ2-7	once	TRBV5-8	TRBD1	TGTGCCAGCAGACTCCAAGGGACAGGGAGTTTCTACGAGCAGTACTTC	CASRLQGTGSFYEQYF
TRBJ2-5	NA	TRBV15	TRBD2	TGTGCCACCAGCATCCTAGCGGGCCTGGGGGTGAGGGACCAGTACTTC	CATSILAGLGVRDQYF
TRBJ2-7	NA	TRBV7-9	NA	TGTGCCAGCACTGACAGGGGAGGGGGCCCCTACGAGCAGTACTTC	CASTDRGGGPYEQYF
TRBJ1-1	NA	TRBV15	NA	TGTGCCACCAGGGTGAGGGGTGAAGCTTTCTTT	CATRVRGEAFF
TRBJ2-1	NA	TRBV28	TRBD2	TGTGCCAGCAGCCTCCGTGTAGCGGGGCCTTACAATGAGCAGTTCTTC	CASSLRVAGPYNEQFF
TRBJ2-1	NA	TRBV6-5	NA	TGTGCCAGCAGTTACTCGATGGAGCAGTTCTTC	CASSYSMEQFF
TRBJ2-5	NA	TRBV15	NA	TGTGCCACCAGCAGAGCCGGTGTGGAGGAGACCCAGTACTTC	CATSRAGVEETQYF